These 22 T cell receptor beta chains were sequenced from one sample in a study of blood T cell repertoires in COVID-19 (dated by TCRdb to 2020 to 2022). Libraries were built with the immunoSEQ multiplex PCR assay. TCRdb obtained this table from immuneACCESS and retained in-frame rearrangements with V and J assigned. These tables miss some clones; where compared with another copy, unresolved V genes account for less than half of the shortfall, and the remainder is unexplained. This sample is represented by 80,000 or so clones; about four fifths of them were singletons. The top ten clonotypes cover 44% of the sample. Sequencing was carried out using peripheral blood. The receptors were gathered from a man older than 75 with acute or convalescent COVID-19.

The rearrangement uses TRBV6-5 and TRBJ1-5; TRBD1 matches 7 bases. This CDR3 has 13 residues. Trimming took 5 bases from V and 4 from J; bases not matched to a gene: 2. The germline gives CDR1 MNHEY, CDR2 SVGAGI. DNA for the CDR3: TGTGCCAGCAGTCCGGACAGGAATCAGCCCCAGCATTTT. Protein sequence: CASSPDRNQPQHF.

The chain has TRBV18 and TRBJ2-1, with D perhaps TRBD2 (7 bases). Germline loops: CDR1 KGHSH, CDR2 LQKENI. This CDR3 has 18 residues. Trimming cost V 0 bases and J 1 base, with 16 bases left between them. CDR3 protein: CASSPPGGGIGSYNEQFF. Here the CDR3 DNA reads TGTGCCAGCTCACCACCGGGGGGGGGCATCGGTTCCTACAATGAGCAGTTCTTC. Supplemented by reference TRBV18 and TRBJ2-1, the full variable domain reads NAGVMQNPRHLVRRRGQEARLRCSPMKGHSHVYWYRQLPEEGLKFMVYLQKENIIDESGMPKERFSAEFPKEGPSILRIQQVVRGDSAAYFCASSPPGGGIGSYNEQFFGPGTRLTVL.

The rearrangement joins TRBV28 to TRBJ2-7; 7 bases line up with TRBD1. CDR1 is MDHEN, CDR2 SYDVKM, per germline. The CDR3 totals 15 residues. Germline trimming cut 6 bases from V and 0 bases from J; bases unmatched to any gene: 8. As DNA, the CDR3 is TGTGCCAGCAGCCCTACAGGGGCCTACTCCTACGAGCAGTACTTC. Its protein is CASSPTGAYSYEQYF. The complete variable domain, with remaining parts taken from reference TRBV28 and TRBJ2-7, reads DVKVTQSSRYLVKRTGEKVFLECVQDMDHENMFWYRQDPGLGLRLIYFSYDVKMKEKGDIPEGYSVSREKKERFSLILESASTNQTSMYLCASSPTGAYSYEQYFGPGTRLTVT.

The gene calls are TRBV6-5 and TRBJ1-2, with 7 bases lining up with TRBD1. Germline values: CDR1 MNHEY, CDR2 SVGAGI. The CDR3 is made up of 13 amino acids. J was trimmed by 2 bases and V by 8 bases; bases with no gene match: 5. The CDR3 coding sequence is TGTGCCAGCTTTGGGACAGTAAACTATGGCTACACCTTC. Amino acid sequence: CASFGTVNYGYTF.

This clone was seen a single time. The J gene is TRBJ1-2, the V gene TRBV28, with D maybe TRBD1 (5 bases). Germline lookup yields CDR1 MDHEN and CDR2 SYDVKM. Trimming stripped 3 bases from V and 4 bases from J, with 9 bases between. This CDR3 is 13 amino acids long. In DNA form, the CDR3 reads TGTGCCAGCAGTTTTGGAGGGGTCTATGGCTACACCTTC. Its translation is CASSFGGVYGYTF.

The chain employs TRBV5-1 and TRBJ1-6; 11 bases align to TRBD1. This CDR3 is 18 amino acids long. Germline CDR1 and CDR2: SGHRS and YFSETQ. With V trimmed by 0 bases and J by 10 bases, 12 bases remained unmatched. This CDR3 reads CASSLESVGGTGGSPLHF. CDR3 nucleotides: TGCGCCAGCAGCTTGGAATCGGTGGGAGGGACAGGGGGATCACCCCTCCACTTT.

This chain joins TRBV18 and TRBJ2-1, with 8 bases aligning to TRBD2. V lost 3 bases, J lost 5 bases, and 3 bases stayed unmatched. The CDR3 is 14 residues long. Germline V gene data show CDR1 as KGHSH and CDR2 as LQKENI. The chain's CDR3 is CASSPAGGHNEQFF. Here the CDR3 DNA reads TGTGCCAGCTCACCTGCGGGAGGACACAATGAGCAGTTCTTC. Full variable domain (outside the CDR3, taken from reference TRBV18 and TRBJ2-1): NAGVMQNPRHLVRRRGQEARLRCSPMKGHSHVYWYRQLPEEGLKFMVYLQKENIIDESGMPKERFSAEFPKEGPSILRIQQVVRGDSAAYFCASSPAGGHNEQFFGPGTRLTVL.

This rearrangement joins TRBV7-9 to TRBJ2-2, with a possible D match to TRBD2 (5 bases). Germline CDR1 SEHNR, CDR2 FQNEAQ (reference sequence). V was clipped by 3 bases and J by 0 bases, with 14 bases between them. The CDR3 is 17 residues long. The CDR3 DNA reads TGTGCCAGCAGCTTTTGGTTGGGAGCCGCGAACACCGGGGAGCTGTTTTTT. This codes for CASSFWLGAANTGELFF.

This chain uses TRBV5-1 with TRBJ1-4; TRBD1 might be the D (6 bases). Trimming took 3 bases from V and 4 from J, leaving 10 bases between them. Per germline, CDR1 SGHRS and CDR2 YFSETQ. The CDR3 sequence is 14 residues long. In DNA form, the CDR3 reads TGCGCCAGCAGCTCAGGACAGTTTAATGAAAAACTGTTTTTT. Protein: CASSSGQFNEKLFF.

This CDR3 reads CASSVRLAEVSTSTDTQYF. DNA of the CDR3: TGTGCCAGCAGCGTGAGACTAGCGGAAGTTTCAACTAGCACAGATACGCAGTATTTT. The chain recombines TRBV2 with TRBJ2-3; 9 nucleotides align to TRBD2. J gave up 0 bases and V 6 bases, and 16 bases lay outside the gene matches. The CDR3 sequence is 19 residues long. CDR1 and CDR2 (germline): SNHLY, FYNNEI.

The V call is TRBV11-2, the J call TRBJ2-3, with 7 bases lining up with TRBD2. The junction had 5 bases not matched to a gene; V was cut back by 1 base and J by 7 bases. In germline, CDR1 is SGHAT, CDR2 FQNNGV. This CDR3 region has 14 residues. The CDR3 DNA reads as TGTGCCAGCAGCTTAGCTAGCGGTTCTTATACGCAGTATTTT. Translated, it gives CASSLASGSYTQYF.

The genes are TRBV28 and TRBJ2-7; maybe TRBD2 (5 bases). Trimming cost V 4 bases and J 13 bases, with 14 bases left between them. The CDR3 totals 11 residues. Germline CDR1 reads MDHEN; CDR2 reads SYDVKM. The CDR3 DNA reads TGTGCCAGCAGTTCAGCCGGGAAGAATTACTTC. Translation: CASSSAGKNYF.

V and J are TRBV11-2 and TRBJ2-7; TRBD2 is a possible D gene (8 bases). V was pared by 5 bases and J by 0 bases, with 20 bases between. Germline CDR1 and CDR2: SGHAT and FQNNGV. The CDR3 is made up of 17 amino acids. The CDR3 nucleotides are TGTGCCAGCAGCCCGAGGGGGCATAGCGGGAACTCCTACGAGCAGTACTTC. Protein: CASSPRGHSGNSYEQYF.

The chain combines TRBV27 with TRBJ1-1; D is possibly TRBD1 (5 bases). CDR1 is MNHEY and CDR2 is SMNVEV in the germline V gene (reference sequence). Trimming shortened V by 2 bases and J by 8 bases, and 12 bases separated the two germline ends. This CDR3 spans 13 amino acids. CDR3: CASSLRQGKEAFF. CDR3 sequence (DNA): TGTGCCAGCAGTTTACGGCAGGGCAAGGAAGCTTTCTTT.

The rearrangement uses TRBV18 and TRBJ1-1; 8 bases fit TRBD1. The CDR3 has 14 residues. The V segment lost 2 bases and the J segment 3 bases; nucleotides outside the gene matches: 2. Germline V CDR1 and CDR2: KGHSH, LQKENI. CDR3 loop: CASSPRTGHTEAFF. Here the CDR3 DNA reads TGTGCCAGCTCACCAAGGACAGGGCACACTGAAGCTTTCTTT. Together with reference TRBV18 and TRBJ1-1, the CDR3 gives the full variable domain: NAGVMQNPRHLVRRRGQEARLRCSPMKGHSHVYWYRQLPEEGLKFMVYLQKENIIDESGMPKERFSAEFPKEGPSILRIQQVVRGDSAAYFCASSPRTGHTEAFFGQGTRLTVV.

Only one count was recorded for this clone. The V call is TRBV10-1, the J call TRBJ2-3, with TRBD2 identical over 13 bases. Germline V lookup: CDR1 WNHNN, CDR2 SYGVQD (reference sequence). V gave up 5 bases and J gave up 2 bases; unmatched junction bases: 10. The CDR3 runs to 18 residues. The DNA of the CDR3 is TGCGCCAGCAGTTTCTCCTTGACTAGCGGGAGGCCCACAGATACGCAGTATTTT. This gives the protein CASSFSLTSGRPTDTQYF.

The chain couples TRBV24-1 to TRBJ2-7; 12 nucleotides agree with TRBD2. Germline lookup yields CDR1 KGHDR and CDR2 SFDVKD. V shed 6 bases, J shed 5 bases, and the junction held 1 base outside the gene matches. There are 13 residues in the CDR3. CDR3 in DNA: TGTGCCACCAGTAGACTAGCGGGAGACGAGCAGTACTTC. The encoded protein is CATSRLAGDEQYF.

The chain is built from TRBV7-2 and TRBJ2-5; the D gene is possibly TRBD2 (6 bases). Germline CDR1 is SGHTA and CDR2 is FQGNSA. V lost 5 bases and J 9 bases, leaving 13 bases between the germline ends. The length of the CDR3 is 12 residues. The CDR3 bases are TGTGCCAGCAGCCGGCCCGGAGGGGCCCAGTACTTC. It specifies CASSRPGGAQYF.

The chain couples TRBV5-6 to TRBJ1-1; TRBD1 is a possible D gene (5 bases). Germline loops: CDR1 SGHDT, CDR2 YYEEEE. The CDR3 is 14 residues long. V was cut by 4 bases and J by 0 bases, with 10 bases left in between. The CDR3 loop reads CASSPPTVNTEAFF. As DNA, the CDR3 is TGTGCCAGCAGCCCCCCGACAGTGAACACTGAAGCTTTCTTT.

The chain recombines TRBV11-3 with TRBJ2-3, with a tentative D call TRBD1 (6 bases). The V end lost 0 bases, the J end lost 2 bases, and 9 bases lay between the germline ends. CDR1 and CDR2 (germline): SGHNT, YENEEA. The CDR3 consists of 15 residues. For the CDR3, the DNA is TGTGCCAGCAGCTTAGAAGGGGGATCCACAGATACGCAGTATTTT. It codes for CASSLEGGSTDTQYF. The full variable domain, rest sourced from reference TRBV11-3 and TRBJ2-3, is EAGVVQSPRYKIIEKKQPVAFWCNPISGHNTLYWYLQNLGQGPELLIRYENEEAVDDSQLPKDRFSAERLKGVDSTLKIQPAELGDSAVYLCASSLEGGSTDTQYFGPGTRLTVL.

The chain combines TRBV5-1 with TRBJ1-1, with 11 bases identical to TRBD1. V shed 2 bases, J shed 10 bases, and the junction held 1 base outside the gene matches. Germline V gene lookup returns CDR1 SGHRS and CDR2 YFSETQ. The CDR3 contains 12 residues. The CDR3, as DNA: TGCGCCAGCAGCTTAGGGACAGGGGGAGCTTTCTTT. Protein: CASSLGTGGAFF.

The chain is built from TRBV6-4 and TRBJ2-3; 9 nucleotides align to TRBD1. The V gene end was trimmed by 5 bases and the J gene end by 1 base; junction bases not matched to a gene: 1. The CDR3 totals 14 residues. The germline V gene encodes CDR1 MRHNA and CDR2 SNTAGT. CDR3 residues: CASSRTGGTDTQYF. CDR3 coding DNA: TGTGCCAGCAGTCGGACAGGGGGCACAGATACGCAGTATTTT.